Shown below are 25 T cell receptor beta chains from a single sample sequenced in a study of beta chain features in type 1 diabetes. The study, taken as a whole, reports: Shortening of TCRB CDR3s, moderate but significant, appeared in all four CD4+ subsets of Type 1 diabetes patients.

TCRB transcripts that were expressed got sequenced, as all of the isolated RNA had been reverse transcribed. Sequenced by immunoSEQ multiplex PCR; TCRdb stores in-frame clones only, minus some. The sample consists of 400,000 or so clones, 10% to 15% of them appearing once. These receptors' antigens are unknown. The sample taken for sequencing was naive CD4+ T cells from blood. These receptors all come from a woman aged 18-35 years with type 1 diabetes.

This clone appeared a few times. J is TRBJ1-1 and V is TRBV18; 8 bases fit TRBD1. Germline-derived CDR1 and CDR2 are KGHSH and LQKENI. This CDR3 has 16 residues. V lost 6 bases and J lost 4; bases outside the gene matches: 13. Here the CDR3 DNA reads TGTGCCAGCTCTCCTAGGACAGGGCTAGCTGGCACTGAAGCTTTCTTT. This codes for CASSPRTGLAGTEAFF.

The chain links TRBV27 to TRBJ2-2; D perhaps matches TRBD2 (5 bases). The CDR3 length is 15 residues. Trimming removed 2 bases from V and 7 bases from J, with 14 bases in between. Germline CDR1 MNHEY, CDR2 SMNVEV (reference sequence). CDR3: CASSLAGAPGGELFF. The CDR3, as DNA: TGTGCCAGCAGTTTAGCGGGCGCCCCGGGCGGGGAGCTGTTTTTT.

The rearrangement links TRBV7-9 to TRBJ2-5, with D tentatively TRBD1 (6 bases). Germline-derived CDR1 and CDR2 are SEHNR and FQNEAQ (reference sequence). CDR3 length equals 15 residues. V gave up 8 bases and J gave up 4 bases, with 20 bases separating them. The CDR3 spells CASLLNGAQGETQYF. CDR3 in DNA: TGTGCCAGCCTCCTTAACGGGGCACAGGGAGAGACCCAGTACTTC.

V and J are TRBV2 and TRBJ1-2; D gene unclear. Germline values: CDR1 SNHLY, CDR2 FYNNEI. V was clipped by 4 bases and J by 4 bases, with 13 bases between them. The CDR3 spans 14 residues. The CDR3 DNA sequence: TGTGCCAGCAGTGCGATAAGCTCCGGCTATGGCTACACCTTC. Its translation: CASSAISSGYGYTF.

In this sample, this clone turned up a few times. The V call is TRBV7-8, the J call TRBJ2-5; D remains ambiguous. CDR1 and CDR2 from the germline V gene are SGHVS and FQNEAQ. The CDR3 spans 14 residues. Trimming took 3 bases from V and 0 from J, leaving 8 bases between them. CDR3 sequence (DNA): TGTGCCAGCAGCTTGGTAGAGTACCAAGAGACCCAGTACTTC. Amino acid sequence: CASSLVEYQETQYF.

J is TRBJ2-1 and V is TRBV7-2, with 10 bases that match TRBD2. The germline gives CDR1 SGHTA, CDR2 FQGNSA. The CDR3 totals 15 residues. V lost 1 base, J lost 9 bases, and 6 bases stayed unmatched. As DNA, the CDR3 is TGTGCCAGCAGCTTAGGGAGTAGCGGGGGGATTGAGCAGTTCTTC. It codes for CASSLGSSGGIEQFF.

This clone turned up a few times. The V call is TRBV28, the J call TRBJ2-7, with 9 positions matching TRBD1. Germline trimming cut 6 bases from V and 6 bases from J; bases unmatched to any gene: 6. The CDR3 is made up of 13 amino acids. Germline values: CDR1 MDHEN, CDR2 SYDVKM. CDR3 protein: CASRTGTGTEQYF. For the CDR3, the DNA is TGTGCCAGCAGGACCGGGACAGGGACCGAGCAGTACTTC.

The J gene is TRBJ2-7, the V gene TRBV7-9; D is unresolved. The CDR3 has 14 residues. CDR1 SEHNR and CDR2 FQNEAQ come from the germline V gene (reference sequence). Trimming left V 1 base short and J 4 bases short, with 11 bases between. CDR3 protein: CASSLEPGPYEQYF. For the CDR3, the DNA is TGTGCCAGCAGCTTAGAGCCAGGCCCTTACGAGCAGTACTTC.

The genes are TRBV18 and TRBJ2-3, with D perhaps matching TRBD2 (5 bases). Germline values: CDR1 KGHSH, CDR2 LQKENI. Trimming shortened V by 6 bases and J by 4 bases, and 11 bases separated the two germline ends. The CDR3 has 13 residues. The CDR3 DNA reads TGTGCCAGCTCGCTACTGGAGGCAGATACGCAGTATTTT. This gives the protein CASSLLEADTQYF.

The J gene is TRBJ1-4, the V gene TRBV2; 7 bases map to TRBD1. The germline gives CDR1 SNHLY, CDR2 FYNNEI. CDR3 size: 14 residues. With V trimmed by 2 bases and J by 8 bases, 5 bases remained unmatched. This chain's CDR3 is CASSENRGGEKLFF. The CDR3 coding sequence is TGTGCCAGCAGTGAAAACAGGGGAGGAGAAAAACTGTTTTTT.

V gene TRBV19 combines with J gene TRBJ2-1; TRBD1 aligns across 12 bases. In germline, CDR1 is LNHDA, CDR2 SQIVND (reference sequence). Trimming cost V 4 bases and J 6 bases; bases outside gene matches: 4. The CDR3 consists of 15 residues. The CDR3: CASSKGQGARNEQFF. The DNA of the CDR3 is TGTGCCAGTAGTAAGGGACAGGGGGCTCGCAATGAGCAGTTCTTC.

In this sample, this clone turned up a few times. The rearrangement joins TRBV9 to TRBJ2-3; D remains ambiguous. This CDR3 spans 14 amino acids. Trimming shortened V by 0 bases and J by 2 bases, and 7 bases separated the two germline ends. Germline CDR1 reads SGDLS; CDR2 reads YYNGEE. This CDR3 reads CASSVVALTDTQYF. Written as DNA, the CDR3 is TGTGCCAGCAGCGTAGTCGCACTCACAGATACGCAGTATTTT.

This clone turned up a few times. The same CDR3 arises from other DNA sequences in this sample as well. CDR3 DNA sequence: TGCGCCAGCAGCTTGGCGGCTAGCGGGAGTTACGAGCAGTACTTC. Its protein is CASSLAASGSYEQYF. The J gene is TRBJ2-7, the V gene TRBV5-1; 10 bases are a match to TRBD2. Per the germline V gene, CDR1 is SGHRS and CDR2 is YFSETQ. The CDR3 extends over 15 amino acids. J was trimmed by 4 bases and V by 0 bases; bases with no gene match: 4. Using reference TRBV5-1 and TRBJ2-7 for the parts outside the CDR3, the full variable domain is KAGVTQTPRYLIKTRGQQVTLSCSPISGHRSVSWYQQTPGQGLQFLFEYFSETQRNKGNFPGRFSGRQFSNSRSEMNVSTLELGDSALYLCASSLAASGSYEQYFGPGTRLTVT.

The chain is built from TRBV5-1 and TRBJ2-5, with 11 bases matching TRBD2. The CDR3 is 16 amino acids. Losses at the gene ends were 0 bases for V and 2 bases for J; bases not matched to a gene: 3. Germline V gene lookup returns CDR1 SGHRS and CDR2 YFSETQ. CDR3 in DNA: TGCGCCAGCAGCTTGGTGGCTAGCGGGGGGCAAGAGACCCAGTACTTC. This translates into CASSLVASGGQETQYF.

This chain connects TRBV7-9 to TRBJ1-6; perhaps TRBD1 as D (5 bases). The CDR3 loop spans 12 amino acids. V was clipped by 5 bases and J by 9 bases, with 8 bases between them. Germline V gene data show CDR1 as SEHNR and CDR2 as FQNEAQ (reference sequence). The CDR3 DNA reads as TGTGCCAGCAGCCCCCAGGGTTCACCCCTCCACTTT. Translation gives CASSPQGSPLHF.

The CDR3 here is CASSYSRTDYGYTF. The CDR3 nucleotides are TGTGCCAGCAGTTACTCGCGGACAGATTATGGCTACACCTTC. The chain employs TRBV6-5 and TRBJ1-2, with a weak D call TRBD1 (6 bases). The CDR3 spans 14 residues. CDR1 is MNHEY and CDR2 is SVGAGI in the germline V gene. The V and J ends lost 0 bases and 5 bases respectively, with 10 bases between them.

J is TRBJ2-7 and V is TRBV4-3, with D hard to call. This CDR3 is built from 14 residues. Trimming shortened V by 0 bases and J by 3 bases, and 9 bases separated the two germline ends. The germline gives CDR1 LGHNA, CDR2 YSLEER. For the CDR3, the DNA is TGCGCCAGCAGCCAAGAATCCAGCGTCTACGAGCAGTACTTC. This sequence encodes CASSQESSVYEQYF.

This chain uses TRBV5-1 with TRBJ2-5, with 8 bases lining up with TRBD1. Germline V gives CDR1 SGHRS, CDR2 YFSETQ. V lost 0 bases and J lost 0; bases outside the gene matches: 4. The CDR3 length is 16 residues. DNA for the CDR3: TGCGCCAGCAGCTTGGGGACAGGGCCCGACCAAGAGACCCAGTACTTC. Its translation is CASSLGTGPDQETQYF.

V gene TRBV7-9 combines with J gene TRBJ1-5; 9 positions match TRBD1. The CDR3 has 17 residues. Trimming at V came to 5 bases and at J to 4 bases, leaving 12 bases not matched to a gene. Germline assignment: CDR1 SEHNR and CDR2 FQNEAQ (reference sequence). The CDR3 loop reads CASSLYSDRGSNQPQHF. CDR3 nucleotides: TGTGCCAGCAGCCTCTACTCGGACAGGGGAAGTAATCAGCCCCAGCATTTT.

In its sample, this clone was seen a few times. One end of the junction fails to match germline, which may point to a read error. The gene calls are TRBV7-7 and TRBJ2-5, with 10 bases lining up with TRBD1. Germline CDR1 SSHAT, CDR2 FNYEAQ (reference sequence). This CDR3 has 16 amino acids. CDR3: CASSLGWGQGQETQYF. The DNA of the CDR3 is TGTGCTAGCAGCTTAGGGTGGGGACAGGGGCAAGAGACCCAGTACTTC.

The gene calls are TRBV15 and TRBJ2-2; 7 bases are a match to TRBD2. Trimming at V came to 1 base and at J to 2 bases, leaving 7 bases not matched to a gene. Per germline, CDR1 LNHNV and CDR2 YYDKDF (reference sequence). The CDR3 totals 17 residues. The CDR3 sequence: CATSRGPASGNTGELFF. CDR3 DNA sequence: TGTGCCACCAGCAGAGGGCCCGCTAGCGGTAACACCGGGGAGCTGTTTTTT.

The sample holds a few counts of this clone. This rearrangement joins TRBV10-3 to TRBJ1-2; TRBD1 aligns across 9 bases. Trimming at V came to 3 bases and at J to 5 bases, leaving 7 bases not matched to a gene. CDR3 length: 15 amino acids. Germline CDR1 is ENHRY and CDR2 is SYGVKD. The CDR3 bases are TGTGCCATCAGTGATCCGGACAGGGGAGGGTATGGCTACACCTTC. Translation: CAISDPDRGGYGYTF.

This clone was observed a handful of times. The gene calls are TRBV5-1 and TRBJ2-2; TRBD1 aligns across 7 bases. The junction had 5 bases not matched to a gene; V was cut back by 4 bases and J by 2 bases. This CDR3 region has 15 residues. Germline V gene sequence: CDR1 SGHRS, CDR2 YFSETQ. CDR3 residues: CASSPGQRNTGELFF. In nucleotides, the CDR3 is TGCGCCAGCAGCCCGGGACAGCGAAACACCGGGGAGCTGTTTTTT.

This clone was seen a few times. The chain is built from TRBV15 and TRBJ2-3; a possible D gene is TRBD1 (5 bases). CDR3 length: 17 residues. The ends were cut back, 0 bases at V and 5 bases at J, with 18 bases in the middle. The germline gives CDR1 LNHNV, CDR2 YYDKDF (reference sequence). The CDR3 sequence is CATSRDGNRFDIDTQYF. The CDR3 DNA is TGTGCCACCAGCAGAGATGGGAACAGGTTTGACATAGATACGCAGTATTTT.

With respect to this clone: A junction end diverges from the germline sequence, so it may reflect a read error. The chain is built from TRBV30 and TRBJ2-7; 13 nucleotides match TRBD2. CDR1 is GTSNPN, CDR2 SVGIG, per germline (reference sequence). This CDR3 spans 14 amino acids. CDR3 protein: CAWSLTGGLAGCHF. The CDR3 coding sequence is TGTGCCTGGAGTCTCACAGGGGGACTAGCGGGATGCCACTTC.